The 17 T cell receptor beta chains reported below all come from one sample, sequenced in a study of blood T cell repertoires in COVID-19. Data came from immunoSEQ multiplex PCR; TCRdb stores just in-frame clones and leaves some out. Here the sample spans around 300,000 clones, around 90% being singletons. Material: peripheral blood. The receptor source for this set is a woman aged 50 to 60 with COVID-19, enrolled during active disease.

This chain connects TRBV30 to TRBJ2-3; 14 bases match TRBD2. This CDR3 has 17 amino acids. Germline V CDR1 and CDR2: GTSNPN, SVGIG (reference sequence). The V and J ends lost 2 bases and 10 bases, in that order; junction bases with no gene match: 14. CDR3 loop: CAWSHTIPGLAGVAQYF. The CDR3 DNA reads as TGTGCCTGGAGTCATACCATCCCGGGACTAGCGGGAGTCGCGCAGTATTTT.

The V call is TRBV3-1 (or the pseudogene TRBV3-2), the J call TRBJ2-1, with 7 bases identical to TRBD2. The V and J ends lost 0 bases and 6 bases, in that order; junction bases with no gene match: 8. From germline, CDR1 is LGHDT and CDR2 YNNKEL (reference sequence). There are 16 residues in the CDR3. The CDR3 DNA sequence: TGTGCCAGCAGCCAAGATCGGAGGGGAGGGCGCAATGAGCAGTTCTTC. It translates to CASSQDRRGGRNEQFF.

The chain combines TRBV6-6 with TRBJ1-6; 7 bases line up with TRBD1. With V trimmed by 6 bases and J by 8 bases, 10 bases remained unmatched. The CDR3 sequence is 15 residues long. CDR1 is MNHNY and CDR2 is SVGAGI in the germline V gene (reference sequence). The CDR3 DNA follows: TGTGCCAGCAGCCGGGGACAGTCCTCTGATTCACCCCTCCACTTT. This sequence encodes CASSRGQSSDSPLHF.

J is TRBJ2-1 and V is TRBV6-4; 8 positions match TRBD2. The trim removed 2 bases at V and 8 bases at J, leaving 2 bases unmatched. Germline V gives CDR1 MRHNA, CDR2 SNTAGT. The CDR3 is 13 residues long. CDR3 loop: CASSDLGLDEQFF. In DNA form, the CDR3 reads TGTGCCAGCAGTGACCTGGGACTAGATGAGCAGTTCTTC.

The CDR3 sequence: CSASGLAVDTQYF. CDR3 bases: TGCAGTGCTAGTGGACTAGCGGTGGATACGCAGTATTTT. This rearrangement joins TRBV20-1 to TRBJ2-3, with 10 bases aligning to TRBD2. CDR3 length: 13 residues. Germline V lookup: CDR1 DFQATT, CDR2 SNEGSKA (reference sequence). V gave up 3 bases and J gave up 6 bases; unmatched junction bases: 3.

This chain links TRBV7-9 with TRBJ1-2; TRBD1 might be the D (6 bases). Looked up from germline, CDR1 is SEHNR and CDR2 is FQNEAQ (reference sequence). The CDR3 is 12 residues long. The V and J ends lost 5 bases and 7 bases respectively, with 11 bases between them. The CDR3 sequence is CASSPSRGGYTF. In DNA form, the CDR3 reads TGTGCCAGCAGCCCTAGCAGGGGTGGCTACACCTTC.

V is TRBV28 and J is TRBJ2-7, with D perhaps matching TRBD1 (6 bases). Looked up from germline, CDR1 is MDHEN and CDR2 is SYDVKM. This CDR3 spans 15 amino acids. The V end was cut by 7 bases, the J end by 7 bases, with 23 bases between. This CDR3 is CASNQPGQIQREQYF. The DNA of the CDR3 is TGTGCCAGCAACCAACCCGGACAGATTCAGCGTGAGCAGTACTTC.

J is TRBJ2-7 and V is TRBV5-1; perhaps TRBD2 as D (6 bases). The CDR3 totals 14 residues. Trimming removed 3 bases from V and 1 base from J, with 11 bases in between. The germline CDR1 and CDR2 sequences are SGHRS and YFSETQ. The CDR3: CASSWGLASYEQYF. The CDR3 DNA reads TGCGCCAGCAGCTGGGGCCTAGCGTCCTACGAGCAGTACTTC. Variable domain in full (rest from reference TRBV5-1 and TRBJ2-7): KAGVTQTPRYLIKTRGQQVTLSCSPISGHRSVSWYQQTPGQGLQFLFEYFSETQRNKGNFPGRFSGRQFSNSRSEMNVSTLELGDSALYLCASSWGLASYEQYFGPGTRLTVT.

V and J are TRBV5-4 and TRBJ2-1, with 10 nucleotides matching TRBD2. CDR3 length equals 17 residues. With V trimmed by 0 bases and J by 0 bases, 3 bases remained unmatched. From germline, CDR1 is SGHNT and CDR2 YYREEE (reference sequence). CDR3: CASSLDASGSSYNEQFF. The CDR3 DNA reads TGTGCCAGCAGCTTGGATGCTAGCGGGAGCTCCTACAATGAGCAGTTCTTC. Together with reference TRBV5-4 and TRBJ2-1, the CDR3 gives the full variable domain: ETGVTQSPTHLIKTRGQQVTLRCSSQSGHNTVSWYQQALGQGPQFIFQYYREEENGRGNFPPRFSGLQFPNYSSELNVNALELDDSALYLCASSLDASGSSYNEQFFGPGTRLTVL.

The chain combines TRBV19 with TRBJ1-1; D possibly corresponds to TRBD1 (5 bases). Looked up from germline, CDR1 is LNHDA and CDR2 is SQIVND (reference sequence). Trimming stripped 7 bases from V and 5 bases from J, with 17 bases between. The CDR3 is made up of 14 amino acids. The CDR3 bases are TGTGCCAGTACTTACGTGGGTTCAGGGACTGAAGCTTTCTTT. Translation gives CASTYVGSGTEAFF.

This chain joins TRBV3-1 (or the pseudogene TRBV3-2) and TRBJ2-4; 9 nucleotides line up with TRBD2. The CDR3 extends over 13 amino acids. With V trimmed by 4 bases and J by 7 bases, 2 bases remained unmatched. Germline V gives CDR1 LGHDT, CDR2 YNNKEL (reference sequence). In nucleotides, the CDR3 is TGTGCCAGCAGCCCCACTAGCGGGAACATTCAGTACTTC. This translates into CASSPTSGNIQYF.

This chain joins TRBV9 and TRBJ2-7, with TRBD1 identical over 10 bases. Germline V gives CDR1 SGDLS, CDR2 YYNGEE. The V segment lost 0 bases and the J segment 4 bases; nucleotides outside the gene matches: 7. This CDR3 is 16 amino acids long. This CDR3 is CASSVATTGGLYEQYF. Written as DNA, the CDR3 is TGTGCCAGCAGCGTAGCTACGACAGGGGGCTTGTACGAGCAGTACTTC.

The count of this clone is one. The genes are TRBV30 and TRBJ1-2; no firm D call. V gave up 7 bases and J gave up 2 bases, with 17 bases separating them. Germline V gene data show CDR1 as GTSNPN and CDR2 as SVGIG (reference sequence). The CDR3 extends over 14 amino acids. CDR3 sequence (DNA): TGTGCCTCCATAAGGGAGGGAGCCAACTATGGCTACACCTTC. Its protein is CASIREGANYGYTF.

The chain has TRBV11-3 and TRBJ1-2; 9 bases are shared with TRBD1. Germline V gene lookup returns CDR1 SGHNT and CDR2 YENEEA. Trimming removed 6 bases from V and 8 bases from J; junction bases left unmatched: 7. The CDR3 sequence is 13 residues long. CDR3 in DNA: TGTGCCAGCAGGCGGACAGGGGAAGAGGGCTACACCTTC. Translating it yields CASRRTGEEGYTF.

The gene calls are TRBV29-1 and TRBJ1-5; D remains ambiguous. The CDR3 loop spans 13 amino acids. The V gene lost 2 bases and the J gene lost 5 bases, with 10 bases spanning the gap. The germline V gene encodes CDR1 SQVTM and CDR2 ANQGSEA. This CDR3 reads CSVEIAVDQPQHF. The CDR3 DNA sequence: TGCAGCGTTGAAATTGCGGTGGATCAGCCCCAGCATTTT.

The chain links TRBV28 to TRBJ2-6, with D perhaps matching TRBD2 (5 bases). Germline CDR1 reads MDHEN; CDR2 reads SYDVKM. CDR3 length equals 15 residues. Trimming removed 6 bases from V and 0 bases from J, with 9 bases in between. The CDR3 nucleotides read TGTGCCAGCAGCATAGGGAGCTCTGGGGCCAACGTCCTGACTTTC. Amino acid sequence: CASSIGSSGANVLTF. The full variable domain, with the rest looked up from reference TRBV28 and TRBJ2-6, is DVKVTQSSRYLVKRTGEKVFLECVQDMDHENMFWYRQDPGLGLRLIYFSYDVKMKEKGDIPEGYSVSREKKERFSLILESASTNQTSMYLCASSIGSSGANVLTFGAGSRLTVL.

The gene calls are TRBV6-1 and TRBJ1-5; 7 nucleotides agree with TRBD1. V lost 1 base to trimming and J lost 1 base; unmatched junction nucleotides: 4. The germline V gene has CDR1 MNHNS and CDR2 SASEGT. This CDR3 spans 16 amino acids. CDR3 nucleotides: TGTGCCAGCAGTGAAGAGGGACAGCTAAGCAATCAGCCCCAGCATTTT. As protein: CASSEEGQLSNQPQHF.